One and the same sample provided the 16 T cell receptor beta chains below, sequenced in a study of cytomegalovirus exposure and HLA in healthy donors. Clones were read by immunoSEQ multiplex PCR, and TCRdb kept only the in-frame ones, dropping some. The sample yields 150,000 or so clones, roughly 89% seen once. The source material was PBMCs. The receptors were gathered from a woman under 30 in good health and CMV-seropositive.

The rearrangement uses TRBV11-3 and TRBJ2-5; 9 nucleotides line up with TRBD2. The CDR3 covers 18 residues. Trimming took 5 bases from V and 5 from J; bases not matched to a gene: 18. Germline-derived CDR1 and CDR2 are SGHNT and YENEEA. The CDR3 nucleotides are TGTGCCAGCAGCCAAGGGGGGGTGCCGCAAGCGGGAGGTGAGACCCAGTACTTC. Its protein is CASSQGGVPQAGGETQYF.

V usage is TRBV29-1 and J usage is TRBJ2-3; 12 bases fit TRBD2. The trim removed 6 bases at V and 4 bases at J, leaving 14 bases unmatched. The CDR3 contains 17 residues. Germline V lookup: CDR1 SQVTM, CDR2 ANQGSEA. CDR3 DNA: TGCAGCGTGGTCGGAGGGGTCCTAGCGGGAGGGTCAGATACGCAGTATTTT. Its translation: CSVVGGVLAGGSDTQYF.

The rearrangement links TRBV7-8 to TRBJ2-1, with D possibly being TRBD2 (5 bases). This CDR3 spans 16 amino acids. Between the trimmed V and J ends, which lost 3 bases and 3 bases, there was a span of 15 bases. Per the germline V gene, CDR1 is SGHVS and CDR2 is FQNEAQ. CDR3 coding DNA: TGTGCCAGCAGCTTCACCTTTGGGAGAGGCTACAATGAGCAGTTCTTC. As protein: CASSFTFGRGYNEQFF.

The chain links TRBV27 to TRBJ2-1; 16 nucleotides align to TRBD2. Germline V lookup: CDR1 MNHEY, CDR2 SMNVEV (reference sequence). This CDR3 comprises 14 residues. With 6 bases clipped from V and 13 bases from J, the junction kept 6 bases outside the gene matches. CDR3 amino acids: CASSQGLAGGFQFF. The CDR3 DNA is TGTGCCAGCAGCCAGGGACTAGCGGGAGGGTTTCAGTTCTTC.

The chain's CDR3 is CASSGRHRAVGAYEQYF. The DNA of the CDR3 is TGTGCCAGCAGTGGCAGGCACAGGGCGGTGGGGGCCTACGAGCAGTACTTC. This sequence joins TRBV6-4 and TRBJ2-7; TRBD1 is a possible D gene (6 bases). This CDR3 contains 17 residues. Deletions cut 4 bases from V and 2 bases from J, with 21 bases between. CDR1 and CDR2 (germline): MRHNA, SNTAGT.

The V and J genes are TRBV4-1 and TRBJ2-7; the match to TRBD1 covers 8 bases. The CDR3 has 16 amino acids. Losses at the gene ends were 0 bases for V and 2 bases for J; bases not matched to a gene: 6. The germline gives CDR1 MGHRA, CDR2 YSYEKL. The CDR3 coding sequence is TGCGCCAGCAGCCAAGATATCACAGGGGGAACCTACGAGCAGTACTTC. Translation: CASSQDITGGTYEQYF.

In regard to this clone: This may be a read error: a much more frequent sequence differs by one nucleotide. The chain joins TRBV5-4 to TRBJ2-3, with 9 nucleotides matching TRBD2. The CDR3 has 14 amino acids. Per germline, CDR1 SGHNT and CDR2 YYREEE (reference sequence). J lost 2 bases, V lost 4 bases, and 2 bases had no gene match. The CDR3 bases are TGTGCCAGCAGCCTAGCGGGACCCACAGATACGCAGTATTTT. As protein: CASSLAGPTDTQYF.

The chain links TRBV11-3 to TRBJ2-2; D unresolved. The ends were cut back, 5 bases at V and 1 base at J, with 14 bases in the middle. Germline assignment: CDR1 SGHNT and CDR2 YENEEA. This CDR3 has 16 residues. CDR3 region: CASSPLLPRNTGELFF. The DNA of the CDR3 is TGTGCCAGCAGCCCCCTCCTCCCCCGGAACACCGGGGAGCTGTTTTTT.

The chain has TRBV6-4 and TRBJ2-1, with 8 bases that match TRBD2. The CDR3 length is 15 residues. The V gene's germline CDR1 is MRHNA and CDR2 SNTAGT. V lost 5 bases, J lost 3 bases, and 6 bases stayed unmatched. The CDR3: CASSLLAESYNEQFF. The CDR3 bases are TGTGCCAGCAGTTTACTAGCGGAGAGCTACAATGAGCAGTTCTTC.

The rearrangement joins TRBV6-5 to TRBJ1-3; D is uncertain. The CDR3 spans 15 residues. Germline-derived CDR1 and CDR2 are MNHEY and SVGAGI. The V end lost 0 bases, the J end lost 4 bases, and 10 bases lay between the germline ends. The CDR3 bases are TGTGCCAGCAGTTACTCCCCCGAGACAGGAAACACCATATATTTT. This translates into CASSYSPETGNTIYF.

The genes are TRBV11-3 and TRBJ1-1, with 7 bases matching TRBD1. The CDR3 has 15 amino acids. V lost 0 bases, J lost 1 base, and 2 bases stayed unmatched. Germline V gene data show CDR1 as SGHNT and CDR2 as YENEEA. CDR3 sequence reads: CASSLEGQTNTEAFF. Here the CDR3 DNA reads TGTGCCAGCAGCTTAGAGGGACAGACGAACACTGAAGCTTTCTTT.

The chain employs TRBV28 and TRBJ2-5; D may be TRBD1 (5 bases). Germline CDR1 reads MDHEN; CDR2 reads SYDVKM. This CDR3 region has 13 residues. Trimming removed 5 bases from V and 4 bases from J, with 11 bases in between. CDR3 nucleotides: TGTGCCAGCAGTACACCTAGGGGAGAGACCCAGTACTTC. Amino acid sequence: CASSTPRGETQYF.

This chain joins TRBV4-3 and TRBJ2-2, with 7 bases fitting TRBD2. Germline V CDR1 and CDR2: LGHNA, YSLEER. V dropped 4 bases and J dropped 0; count of bases not matched to a gene: 5. The CDR3 length is 16 residues. CDR3 residues: CASSRPLAANTGELFF. Written as DNA, the CDR3 is TGCGCCAGCAGCCGACCCCTAGCGGCGAACACCGGGGAGCTGTTTTTT.

V gene TRBV6-6 combines with J gene TRBJ2-3; a weak D match, TRBD2 (5 bases). This CDR3 comprises 15 residues. V was pared by 6 bases and J by 5 bases, with 18 bases between. In germline, CDR1 is MNHNY, CDR2 SVGAGI (reference sequence). Here the CDR3 DNA reads TGTGCCAGCAGCCACGTAGCGCCAGGTAAAGATACGCAGTATTTT. It encodes CASSHVAPGKDTQYF.

The chain has TRBV7-9 and TRBJ2-5, with 7 bases that match TRBD1. This CDR3 has 14 residues. The germline gives CDR1 SEHNR, CDR2 FQNEAQ (reference sequence). V lost 5 bases, J lost 2 bases, and 5 bases stayed unmatched. The CDR3 nucleotides read TGTGCCAGCAGCCAGACAGGGCGGCAAGAGACCCAGTACTTC. Amino acid sequence: CASSQTGRQETQYF. The full variable domain, rest sourced from reference TRBV7-9 and TRBJ2-5, is DTGVSQNPRHKITKRGQNVTFRCDPISEHNRLYWYRQTLGQGPEFLTYFQNEAQLEKSRLLSDRFSAERPKGSFSTLEIQRTEQGDSAMYLCASSQTGRQETQYFGPGTRLLVL.

This chain joins TRBV6-4 and TRBJ2-1; 7 bases are shared with TRBD2. Trimming removed 3 bases from V and 4 bases from J; junction bases left unmatched: 9. The germline CDR1 and CDR2 sequences are MRHNA and SNTAGT. The CDR3 runs 16 residues. Here the CDR3 reads CASSEAGTTNYNEQFF. Here the CDR3 DNA reads TGTGCCAGCAGTGAAGCCGGGACTACAAATTACAATGAGCAGTTCTTC.